These T cell receptor beta chains were read from a single sample in a study of regulatory T cells in long-lasting Graves disease. TCRdb re-derived calls from the multiplex PCR reads in MiXCR, one entry per CDR3 protein. There are roughly 700,000 distinct CDR3 sequences in the sample; about 32% occur only once, and roughly 41% lies in the top ten. The source was peripheral blood mononuclear cells (PBMCs), collected when the disease was refractory, from a patient treated with antithyroid drugs. Receptors were obtained from a female donor with Graves disease. The CDR3 runs from the conserved cysteine through the conserved F or W. Size is omitted from some rows. Given values are once, few, many or a class for expanded clones.

TRBJ2-7 many TRBV6-1 CASSEGKGYEQYF
TRBJ1-6 few TRBV7-9 CASSLALANSPLHF
TRBJ1-2 - TRBV7-2 CASSFRRGGSSYGYTF
TRBJ2-6 few TRBV20-1 CSAIYRDRVSGANVLTF
TRBJ1-2 - TRBV19 CASSKPTREAYGYTF
TRBJ1-5 few TRBV11-2 CASSLGSHQPQHF
TRBJ2-4 few TRBV3-1 CASSQDRGRLQYF
TRBJ2-5 - TRBV6-5 CASSYSRRGQANQETQHF
TRBJ2-5 few TRBV6-1 CASTRTPTGGQETQYF
TRBJ2-7 many TRBV7-2 CASSPDWGSSYEQYF
TRBJ2-5 few TRBV15 CATSRDPRNGETQYF
TRBJ1-2 - TRBV19 CASREPARRPNYGYTF
TRBJ1-1 - TRBV19 CASTLPPVAFF
TRBJ2-2 - TRBV9 CASSVDASGRATGELFF
TRBJ1-2 few TRBV18 CASSQTTGSSANYGYTF
TRBJ2-2 - TRBV20-1 CSAMKSGRANTGELFF
TRBJ1-1 few TRBV12-5 CASGLLVDTEAFF
TRBJ1-2 many TRBV2 CASGPGTGKEKGYTF
TRBJ1-1 many TRBV2 CASSEWMNTEAFF
TRBJ1-1 - TRBV12-3/TRBV12-4 CASSPDSFQAFF
TRBJ1-4 - TRBV4-1 CASSQENWPEKLFF
TRBJ1-2 - TRBV2 CASSEMVGGNYGYTF
TRBJ1-2 many TRBV6-1 CASSQGANYGYTF
TRBJ1-5 - TRBV30 CAWSDGGWGPQHF
TRBJ1-1 many TRBV15 CATSRDRGNTEAFF
TRBJ1-5 once TRBV19 CASRHRDFDQPQHF
TRBJ1-1 few TRBV5-4 CASSASQANTEAFF
TRBJ1-1 few TRBV28 CASSPMRGGGSTEAFF
TRBJ1-1 many TRBV6-1 CASRGQGFTEAFF